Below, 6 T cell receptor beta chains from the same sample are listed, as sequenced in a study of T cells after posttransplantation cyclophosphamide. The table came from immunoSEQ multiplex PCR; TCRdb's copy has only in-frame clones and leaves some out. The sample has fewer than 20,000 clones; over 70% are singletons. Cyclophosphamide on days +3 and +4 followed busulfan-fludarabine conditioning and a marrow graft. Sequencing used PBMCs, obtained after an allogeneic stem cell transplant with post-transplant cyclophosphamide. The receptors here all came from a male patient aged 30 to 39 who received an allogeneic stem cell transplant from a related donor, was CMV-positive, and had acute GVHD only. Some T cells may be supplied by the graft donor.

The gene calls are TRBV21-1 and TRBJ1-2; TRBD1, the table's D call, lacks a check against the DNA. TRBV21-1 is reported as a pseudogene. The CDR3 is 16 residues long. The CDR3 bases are TGTGCCCACCTAAATAAACGCGGACAACCTAACTATGGCTACACCTTC. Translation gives CAHLNKRGQPNYGYTF.

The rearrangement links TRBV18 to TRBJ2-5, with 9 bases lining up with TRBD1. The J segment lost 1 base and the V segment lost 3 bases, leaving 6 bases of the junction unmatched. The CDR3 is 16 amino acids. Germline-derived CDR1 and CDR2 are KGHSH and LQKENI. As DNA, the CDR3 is TGTGCCAGCTCACCGGGACAGGGAAGGAGCCAAGAGACCCAGTACTTC. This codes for CASSPGQGRSQETQYF.

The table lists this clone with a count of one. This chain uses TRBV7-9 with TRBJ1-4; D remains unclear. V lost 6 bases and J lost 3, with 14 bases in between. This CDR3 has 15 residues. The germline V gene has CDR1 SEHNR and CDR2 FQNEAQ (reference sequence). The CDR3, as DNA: TGTGCCAGCAGTCCTAGAGCCCTTGCTAATGAAAAACTGTTTTTT. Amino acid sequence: CASSPRALANEKLFF.

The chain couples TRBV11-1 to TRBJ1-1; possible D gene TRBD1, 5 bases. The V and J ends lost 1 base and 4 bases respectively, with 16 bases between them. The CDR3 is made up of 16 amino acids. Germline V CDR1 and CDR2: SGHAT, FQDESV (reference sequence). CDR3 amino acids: CASSLDGAFGGTEAFF. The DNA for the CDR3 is TGTGCCAGCAGCTTAGATGGGGCGTTCGGGGGCACTGAAGCTTTCTTT.

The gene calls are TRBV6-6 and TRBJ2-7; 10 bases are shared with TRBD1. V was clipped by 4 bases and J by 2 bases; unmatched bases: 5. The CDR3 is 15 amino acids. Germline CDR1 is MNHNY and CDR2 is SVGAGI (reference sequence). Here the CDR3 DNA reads TGTGCCAGCAGTTTCCGGGACAGGGGTACCTACGAGCAGTACTTC. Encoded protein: CASSFRDRGTYEQYF.

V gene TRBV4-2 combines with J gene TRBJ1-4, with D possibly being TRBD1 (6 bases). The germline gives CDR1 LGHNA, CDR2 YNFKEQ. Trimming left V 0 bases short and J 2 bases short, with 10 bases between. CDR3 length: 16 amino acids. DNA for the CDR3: TGTGCCAGCAGCCAAGAACCAGGGGTGACTAATGAAAAACTGTTTTTT. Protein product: CASSQEPGVTNEKLFF.